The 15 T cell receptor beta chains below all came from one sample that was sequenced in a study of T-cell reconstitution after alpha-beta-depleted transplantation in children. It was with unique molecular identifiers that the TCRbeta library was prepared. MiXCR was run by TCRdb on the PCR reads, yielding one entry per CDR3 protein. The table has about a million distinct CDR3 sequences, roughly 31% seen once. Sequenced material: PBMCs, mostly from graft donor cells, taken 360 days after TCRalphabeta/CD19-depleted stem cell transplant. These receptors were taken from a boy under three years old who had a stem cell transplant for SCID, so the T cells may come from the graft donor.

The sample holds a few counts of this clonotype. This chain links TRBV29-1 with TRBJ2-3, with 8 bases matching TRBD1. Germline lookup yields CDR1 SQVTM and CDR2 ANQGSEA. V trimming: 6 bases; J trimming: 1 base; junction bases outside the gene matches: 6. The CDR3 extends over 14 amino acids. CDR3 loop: CSVGQAGGTDTQYF. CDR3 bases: TGCAGCGTGGGACAGGCGGGTGGCACAGATACGCAGTATTTT.

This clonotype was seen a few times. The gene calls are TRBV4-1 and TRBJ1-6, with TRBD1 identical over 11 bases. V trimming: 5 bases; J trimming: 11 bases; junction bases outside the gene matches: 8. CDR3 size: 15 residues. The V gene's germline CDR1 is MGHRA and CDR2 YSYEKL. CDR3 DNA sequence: TGCGCCAGCAGCGTGGGGGACAGGGGGTCGACACCCCTCCACTTT. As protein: CASSVGDRGSTPLHF.

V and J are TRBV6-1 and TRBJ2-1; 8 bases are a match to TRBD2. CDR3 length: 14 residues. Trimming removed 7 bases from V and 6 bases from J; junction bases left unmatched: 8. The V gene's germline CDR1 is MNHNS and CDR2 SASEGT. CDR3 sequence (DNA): TGTGCCAGCACGGGAACTAGCGGCGGCAATGAGCAGTTCTTC. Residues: CASTGTSGGNEQFF.

CDR3: CASSQVGHNEQFF. In DNA form, the CDR3 reads TGTGCCAGCAGCCAAGTAGGGCACAATGAGCAGTTCTTC. This sequence joins TRBV4-2 and TRBJ2-1; D call uncertain. Germline CDR1 reads LGHNA; CDR2 reads YNFKEQ. The CDR3 length is 13 residues. Between the trimmed V and J ends, which lost 1 base and 5 bases, there was a span of 6 bases.

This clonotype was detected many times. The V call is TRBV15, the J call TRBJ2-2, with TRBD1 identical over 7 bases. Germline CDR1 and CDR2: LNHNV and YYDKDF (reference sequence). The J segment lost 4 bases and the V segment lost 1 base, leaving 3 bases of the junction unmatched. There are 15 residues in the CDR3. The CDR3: CATSRGQGLTGELFF. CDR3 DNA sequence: TGTGCCACCAGCAGAGGACAGGGCCTCACCGGGGAGCTGTTTTTT.

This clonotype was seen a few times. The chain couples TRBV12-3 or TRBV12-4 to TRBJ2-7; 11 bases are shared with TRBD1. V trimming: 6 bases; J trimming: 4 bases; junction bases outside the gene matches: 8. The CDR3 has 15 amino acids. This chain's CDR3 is CASSTTGQGAYEQYF. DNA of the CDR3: TGTGCCAGCAGCACAACCGGACAGGGGGCTTACGAGCAGTACTTC.

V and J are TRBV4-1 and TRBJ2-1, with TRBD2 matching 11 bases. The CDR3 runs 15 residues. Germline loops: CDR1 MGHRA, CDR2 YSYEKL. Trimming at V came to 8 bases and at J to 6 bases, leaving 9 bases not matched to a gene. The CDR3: CASHSGGAWGNEQFF. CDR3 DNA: TGCGCCAGCCATAGCGGGGGGGCTTGGGGCAATGAGCAGTTCTTC.

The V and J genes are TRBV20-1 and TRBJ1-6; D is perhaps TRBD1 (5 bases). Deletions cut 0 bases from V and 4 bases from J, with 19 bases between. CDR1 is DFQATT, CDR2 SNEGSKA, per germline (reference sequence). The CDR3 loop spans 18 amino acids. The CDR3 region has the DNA TGCAGTGCTAGAGATAGCAGGGTGGGAATATTATATAATTCACCCCTCCACTTT. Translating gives CSARDSRVGILYNSPLHF.

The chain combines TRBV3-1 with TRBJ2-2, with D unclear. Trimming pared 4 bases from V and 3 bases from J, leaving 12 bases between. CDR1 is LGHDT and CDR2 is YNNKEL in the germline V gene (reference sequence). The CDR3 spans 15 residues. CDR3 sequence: CASSLTYAYTGELFF. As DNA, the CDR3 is TGTGCCAGCAGCCTGACCTATGCGTACACCGGGGAGCTGTTTTTT.

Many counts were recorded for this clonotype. CDR3 nucleotides: TGTGCCAGCAGCCTAGATAGCTTCACTTCCGGGAATGAGCAGTTCTTC. It translates to CASSLDSFTSGNEQFF. The chain is built from TRBV6-2 or TRBV6-3 and TRBJ2-1, with D unclear. The V and J ends lost 6 bases and 7 bases respectively, with 22 bases between them. Germline CDR1 MNHEY, CDR2 SVGEGT. The CDR3 has 16 amino acids.

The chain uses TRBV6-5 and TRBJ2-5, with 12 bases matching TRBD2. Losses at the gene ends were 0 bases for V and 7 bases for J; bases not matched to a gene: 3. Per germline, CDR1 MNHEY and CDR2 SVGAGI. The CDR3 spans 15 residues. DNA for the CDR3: TGTGCCAGCAGTTACTCGCTAGCGGGGGGGTGGACCCAGTACTTC. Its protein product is CASSYSLAGGWTQYF.

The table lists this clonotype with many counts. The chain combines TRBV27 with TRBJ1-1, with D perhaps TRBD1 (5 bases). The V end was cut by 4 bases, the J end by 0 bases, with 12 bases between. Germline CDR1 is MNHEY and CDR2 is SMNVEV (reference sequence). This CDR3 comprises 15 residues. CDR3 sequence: CASSSSGRMNTEAFF. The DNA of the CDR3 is TGTGCCAGCAGTTCATCGGGACGGATGAACACTGAAGCTTTCTTT.

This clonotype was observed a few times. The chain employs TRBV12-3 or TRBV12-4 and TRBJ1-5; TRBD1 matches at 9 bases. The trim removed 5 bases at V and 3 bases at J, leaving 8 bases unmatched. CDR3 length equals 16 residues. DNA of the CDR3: TGTGCCAGCAGTCATACAGGGGGCGGTGTCAATCAGCCCCAGCATTTT. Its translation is CASSHTGGGVNQPQHF.

The CDR3 sequence is CATSGRPKGNSPLHF. The CDR3 region has the DNA TGTGCCACCAGCGGCCGCCCTAAAGGAAATTCACCCCTCCACTTT. The chain joins TRBV15 to TRBJ1-6, with D hard to call. The V gene lost 5 bases and the J gene lost 7 bases, with 15 bases spanning the gap. Per germline, CDR1 LNHNV and CDR2 YYDKDF (reference sequence). This CDR3 has 15 amino acids.

The CDR3 here is CASSSLGSGFRGNEQFF. CDR3 bases: TGCGCCAGCAGTAGTTTGGGATCAGGCTTTAGAGGAAATGAGCAGTTCTTC. The V and J genes are TRBV5-1 and TRBJ2-1, with D unclear. The CDR3 is made up of 17 amino acids. Trimming removed 5 bases at V and 7 bases at J, with 25 bases between. Germline V gene data show CDR1 as SGHRS and CDR2 as YFSETQ.